The T cell receptor beta chain described here comes from a study of blood T cell repertoires in COVID-19. Study-wide background: PBMCs, B-cell-depleted T cells, or T cells were the source of the cDNA or gDNA that made up the material.

Here immunoSEQ multiplex PCR was the method, and the copy in TCRdb shows in-frame clones only, minus some. The sample lists about 400,000 clones; approximately 84% were seen once. The CDR3 is made up of 15 amino acids. V was clipped by 3 bases and J by 1 base; unmatched bases: 9. CDR1 is GTSNPN, CDR2 SVGIG, per germline (reference sequence). The sequence came from a woman in her twenties or thirties who had recovered from COVID-19. The chain links TRBV30 to TRBJ2-7; the match to TRBD1 covers 7 bases. The sample comprised PBMCs or T cells enriched from blood (not recorded which). CDR3 loop: CAWSLGQGESYEQYF. The CDR3 nucleotides read TGTGCCTGGAGCCTGGGGCAGGGGGAATCCTACGAGCAGTACTTC.